The 11 T cell receptor beta chains below come from one sample, sequenced in a study of monozygotic twins with inflammatory bowel disease. TCRdb reanalyzed the 5' RACE reads and collapses them to one entry per CDR3 protein, without DNA. The sample table sets out approximately 160,000 distinct CDR3 sequences. What was sequenced was blood. The source of these receptors is a human donor with ulcerative colitis or Crohn's disease, or a healthy co-twin of an affected twin (not recorded which).

This rearrangement joins TRBV19 to TRBJ2-7; TCRdb's D gene call, TRBD1, goes unchecked for lack of DNA. Germline CDR1 is LNHDA and CDR2 is SQIVND (reference sequence). This CDR3 has 14 residues. The CDR3 region is CASSPAGGSYEQYF.

V is TRBV28 and J is TRBJ2-7; absent DNA, TCRdb's TRBD2 call cannot be checked. Germline loops: CDR1 MDHEN, CDR2 SYDVKM. CDR3 length: 15 residues. This CDR3 is CASSAAGGPSYEQYF. Drawing the rest from reference TRBV28 and TRBJ2-7, the complete variable domain is DVKVTQSSRYLVKRTGEKVFLECVQDMDHENMFWYRQDPGLGLRLIYFSYDVKMKEKGDIPEGYSVSREKKERFSLILESASTNQTSMYLCASSAAGGPSYEQYFGPGTRLTVT.

The chain combines TRBV5-1 with TRBJ1-2; TCRdb picks TRBD1, but there is no DNA to check that call. Per the germline V gene, CDR1 is SGHRS and CDR2 is YFSETQ. The CDR3 runs to 13 residues. CDR3 sequence: CASSFPDRYSYTF.

V and J are TRBV6-1 and TRBJ2-7. CDR1 is MNHNS, CDR2 SASEGT, per germline. This CDR3 is built from 14 residues. This CDR3 is CASSTTGSSYEQYF.

The chain employs TRBV15 and TRBJ1-6; with no DNA, the TCRdb D assignment of TRBD1 cannot be verified. Germline values: CDR1 LNHNV, CDR2 YYDKDF (reference sequence). The CDR3 sequence is 17 residues long. The CDR3: CATSRDLQGSYNSPLHF.

J is TRBJ2-2 and V is TRBV3-1; TCRdb outputs TRBD2, but without DNA this stays unchecked. CDR1 is LGHDT, CDR2 YNNKEL, per germline (reference sequence). The CDR3 has 16 amino acids. CDR3 residues: CASSPSDQIFTGELFF.

The CDR3 reads CASSLDTERTQYF. The V and J genes are TRBV7-2 and TRBJ2-5. The CDR3 sequence is 13 residues long. Germline loops: CDR1 SGHTA, CDR2 FQGNSA.

This chain joins TRBV7-8 and TRBJ2-6; the TCRdb call, TRBD1, lacks DNA for checking. Germline CDR1 is SGHVS and CDR2 is FQNEAQ. The CDR3 loop spans 18 amino acids. CDR3 in amino acids: CASSYDRDSATGANVLTF.

V is TRBV21-1 and J is TRBJ1-4; TCRdb designates TRBD1, a call that cannot be tested without DNA. TRBV21-1 is classified as a pseudogene. There are 15 residues in the CDR3. The CDR3 loop is CASNEGGSGDEKLFF.

CDR3 sequence reads: CSVSLATWSEQFF. V gene TRBV29-1 combines with J gene TRBJ2-1; TCRdb designates TRBD2, a call that cannot be tested without DNA. The CDR3 runs 13 residues. From germline, CDR1 is SQVTM and CDR2 ANQGSEA.

The J gene is TRBJ1-4, the V gene TRBV20-1. CDR1 is DFQATT and CDR2 is SNEGSKA in the germline V gene (reference sequence). CDR3 length: 15 amino acids. The CDR3 is CSARDTTSDTRKLFF.